A single sample is the source of the 18 T cell receptor beta chains below, sequenced in a study of shared clonotypes between healthy human individuals. Naivety among CD8 cells was defined by CD45RO negativity and positive CCR7 selection, thereby excluding terminally differentiated effector memory CD45RA+ cells. The protocol was immunoSEQ multiplex PCR, while the TCRdb copy is restricted to in-frame clones and leaves out a portion. The sample gives 750,000 to 1,000,000 clones, almost 95% of which show up once; around 24% is in the top ten. Sequenced: naive CD8+ T cells sorted from blood. Receptor source: a man aged 25 to 40 in good health.

This rearrangement joins TRBV27 to TRBJ1-2; D might be TRBD1 (6 bases). Trimming pared 2 bases from V and 4 bases from J, leaving 17 bases between. The CDR3 totals 16 residues. Germline V gene lookup returns CDR1 MNHEY and CDR2 SMNVEV (reference sequence). CDR3 in DNA: TGTGCCAGCAGTTTAATAAAGGGGGGAGGATTCTATGGCTACACCTTC. Protein product: CASSLIKGGGFYGYTF.

The chain joins TRBV27 to TRBJ2-7, with D tentatively TRBD1 (6 bases). The ends were cut back, 5 bases at V and 7 bases at J, with 21 bases in the middle. The germline V gene has CDR1 MNHEY and CDR2 SMNVEV (reference sequence). The CDR3 totals 15 residues. The CDR3 sequence: CASSHIGGQTGEQYF. CDR3 DNA sequence: TGTGCCAGCAGTCATATTGGGGGACAAACGGGGGAGCAGTACTTC.

The rearrangement uses TRBV14 and TRBJ2-7; D possibly uses TRBD1 or TRBD2 (5 bases each). Germline V gene data show CDR1 as SGHDN and CDR2 as FVKESK. The V end lost 3 bases, the J end lost 7 bases, and 13 bases lay between the germline ends. The CDR3 totals 13 residues. DNA of the CDR3: TGTGCCAGCAGCCAGGGACGCCCAGATGAGCAGTACTTC. It translates to CASSQGRPDEQYF.

The genes are TRBV4-1 and TRBJ2-7, with 7 nucleotides matching TRBD1. This CDR3 has 15 amino acids. J gave up 5 bases and V 5 bases, and 12 bases lay outside the gene matches. Germline assignment: CDR1 MGHRA and CDR2 YSYEKL. The DNA for the CDR3 is TGCGCCAGCAGCTTTCGACAGGGTAGGAGCGACGAGCAGTACTTC. This gives the protein CASSFRQGRSDEQYF.

This clone was seen once. The genes are TRBV13 and TRBJ2-3; 9 bases match TRBD1. The CDR3 has 14 amino acids. The germline CDR1 and CDR2 sequences are PRHDT and FYEKMQ (reference sequence). The ends lost 4 bases at V and 6 bases at J; junction bases unmatched: 5. The DNA of the CDR3 is TGTGCCAGCAGCTCAGGACAGGGGAAGGATACGCAGTATTTT. It translates to CASSSGQGKDTQYF.

V is TRBV28 and J is TRBJ2-7; no reliable D call. The V and J ends lost 2 bases and 4 bases respectively, with 12 bases between them. CDR1 is MDHEN, CDR2 SYDVKM, per germline. This CDR3 is 14 amino acids long. The CDR3 bases are TGTGCCAGCAGTTTACCCCCTAGATGGTACGAGCAGTACTTC. This encodes CASSLPPRWYEQYF.

The sample holds one count of this clone. The V and J genes are TRBV5-6 and TRBJ2-7; D not resolved. The ends were cut back, 4 bases at V and 4 bases at J, with 15 bases in the middle. The CDR3 runs 14 residues. The V gene's germline CDR1 is SGHDT and CDR2 YYEEEE. The chain's CDR3 is CASSGRVSLYEQYF. DNA for the CDR3: TGTGCCAGCAGCGGCCGGGTCTCTCTTTACGAGCAGTACTTC.

The gene calls are TRBV29-1 and TRBJ1-1; tentatively, D is TRBD1 (5 bases). The CDR3 extends over 12 amino acids. Looked up from germline, CDR1 is SQVTM and CDR2 is ANQGSEA. With 7 bases removed from V and 11 bases from J, the gap between germline ends came to 20 bases. The CDR3 spells CSGFSLGLEAFF. CDR3 coding DNA: TGCAGCGGTTTTAGTCTGGGACTTGAGGCTTTCTTT.

The genes are TRBV7-6 and TRBJ1-4; no clear D. V was cut by 4 bases and J by 0 bases, with 9 bases left in between. Germline lookup yields CDR1 SGHVS and CDR2 FNYEAQ. The length of the CDR3 is 15 residues. CDR3 coding DNA: TGTGCCAGCAGCTCTTCGCCGTCAACTAATGAAAAACTGTTTTTT. This translates into CASSSSPSTNEKLFF.

The genes are TRBV4-2 and TRBJ2-7; 7 bases agree with TRBD2. Germline CDR1 and CDR2: LGHNA and YNFKEQ. Trimming at V came to 4 bases and at J to 1 base, leaving 7 bases not matched to a gene. The CDR3 covers 15 residues. CDR3 DNA sequence: TGTGCCAGCAGCCCACTACCGGGAGGATCCTACGAGCAGTACTTC. It encodes CASSPLPGGSYEQYF.

This clone came up once. The rearrangement links TRBV6-4 to TRBJ2-1; perhaps TRBD1 as D (7 bases). The CDR3 consists of 15 residues. The germline V and J ends were trimmed by 6 bases and 1 base, with 13 bases remaining between them. From germline, CDR1 is MRHNA and CDR2 SNTAGT. DNA for the CDR3: TGTGCCAGCAGAATGGAGGGGGCGTCCTACAATGAGCAGTTCTTC. It is translated as CASRMEGASYNEQFF.

CDR3 sequence reads: CASSDQPDRPSYEQYF. The DNA of the CDR3 is TGTGCCAGCAGCGACCAGCCCGACAGGCCCTCCTACGAGCAGTACTTC. The chain uses TRBV7-9 and TRBJ2-7; perhaps TRBD1 as D (6 bases). The ends were cut back, 5 bases at V and 0 bases at J, with 17 bases in the middle. CDR3 size: 16 residues. The germline CDR1 and CDR2 sequences are SEHNR and FQNEAQ (reference sequence).

The gene calls are TRBV29-1 and TRBJ2-5; the match to TRBD2 covers 10 bases. The DNA end lines up better with TRBJ2-7; the J call may be wrong. The CDR3 is 15 amino acids. Germline lookup yields CDR1 SQVTM and CDR2 ANQGSEA. The CDR3 here is CSVGIIGLAEYEQYF. DNA for the CDR3: TGCAGCGTTGGAATAATCGGACTAGCGGAATACGAGCAGTACTTC.

V usage is TRBV11-2 and J usage is TRBJ2-7, with a possible D match to TRBD2 (6 bases). The CDR3 contains 16 residues. The ends were cut back, 2 bases at V and 0 bases at J, with 14 bases in the middle. Germline CDR1 is SGHAT and CDR2 is FQNNGV. DNA of the CDR3: TGTGCCAGCAGCTTAAGGTGGGAGGAAAGCTCCTACGAGCAGTACTTC. Translating gives CASSLRWEESSYEQYF.

The rearrangement joins TRBV19 to TRBJ1-2; D is undetermined. Trimming took off 6 bases at V and 0 bases at J, with 11 bases between the two ends. CDR3 length: 14 residues. Germline CDR1 LNHDA, CDR2 SQIVND (reference sequence). The CDR3 sequence: CASSQASTNYGYTF. Written as DNA, the CDR3 is TGTGCCAGTAGCCAAGCAAGTACTAACTATGGCTACACCTTC.

The chain uses TRBV10-2 and TRBJ2-1, with TRBD1 matching 7 bases. The CDR3 contains 16 residues. The junction had 4 bases not matched to a gene; V was cut back by 0 bases and J by 2 bases. CDR1 and CDR2 (germline): WSHSY, SAAADI. The CDR3 region has the DNA TGCGCCAGCAGTGAGTCAGCTCAGGGGGCCTACAATGAGCAGTTCTTC. It codes for CASSESAQGAYNEQFF.

V and J are TRBV5-6 and TRBJ1-5; D gene uncertain. This CDR3 comprises 15 residues. V lost 0 bases, J lost 2 bases, and 9 bases lay in between. Germline CDR1 SGHDT, CDR2 YYEEEE. As DNA, the CDR3 is TGTGCCAGCAGCTTGGAGGGTAACGGCAATCAGCCCCAGCATTTT. Protein product: CASSLEGNGNQPQHF.

The CDR3 coding sequence is TGTGCCAGCAGGGGCTCTGGGGCCAACGTCCTGACTTTC. Amino acids: CASRGSGANVLTF. J is TRBJ2-6 and V is TRBV7-3; D is unclear. This CDR3 has 13 amino acids. The V end lost 6 bases, the J end lost 0 bases, and 3 bases lay between the germline ends. Germline CDR1 is SGHTA and CDR2 is FQGTGA.